This is a list of T cell receptor beta chains from one sample in a study of T cells in Graves' hyperthyroidism and ophthalmopathy. In TCRdb, the multiplex PCR reads were re-called with MiXCR into one record per CDR3 protein. The table has some 400,000 distinct CDR3 sequences, roughly 14% seen once; the top ten hold under 25%. Sequenced sample: blood. The receptors were gathered from a man aged 30-40 years with Graves' hyperthyroidism that later progressed to Graves' ophthalmopathy. CDR3s include the opening cysteine and the closing phenylalanine or tryptophan. The D gene is left open where the match is weak. Expanded clones get a size class; other rows say once, few or many, or leave the size out.

>many|TRBV12-3/TRBV12-4|TRBD1|TRBJ2-7
TGTGCCAGCAGTCCCCAAAGCCGGACAGGGGTACTCTACGAGCAGTACTTC
CASSPQSRTGVLYEQYF
>many|TRBV7-9|.|TRBJ2-5
TGTGCCAGCAGCAAGTGGGGGGAAGAGACCCAGTACTTC
CASSKWGEETQYF
>many|TRBV7-9|TRBD1|TRBJ2-7
TGTGCCAGCAGCTTAGCGTCCAGGACAGGGACGCCCTACGAGCAGTACTTC
CASSLASRTGTPYEQYF
>few|TRBV10-3|.|TRBJ2-7
TGTGCCATCAGTGAGTCGATGGCCGGGGGCTTGAACGAGCAGTACTTC
CAISESMAGGLNEQYF
>many|TRBV11-3|.|TRBJ1-1
TGTGCCAGCAGTCCCGGACTTTCGAAGCGTAGGACTGAAGCTTTCTTT
CASSPGLSKRRTEAFF
>many|TRBV7-9|.|TRBJ2-3
TGTGCCAGCAGCTTAGACCCCCTTGGGGCCGGGGGCCCCACAGATACGCAGTATTTT
CASSLDPLGAGGPTDTQYF
>.|TRBV20-1|.|TRBJ2-7
TGCAGTGTGGCGGCGCCTACCCCCTACGAGCAGTACTTC
CSVAAPTPYEQYF
>many|TRBV12-5|.|TRBJ1-1
TGTGCTAGTGGTCGCCGGCCTCCGGGACCAAAGGCTTTCTTT
CASGRRPPGPKAFF
>many|TRBV7-2|TRBD2|TRBJ2-1
TGTGCCAGCAGTCAACGTAGCGGGGGGGTCAATGAGCAGTTCTTC
CASSQRSGGVNEQFF
>many|TRBV6-6|.|TRBJ1-5
TGTGCCAGCAGTTACTCAGGGGGGGCTGGGCAGCCCCAGCATTTT
CASSYSGGAGQPQHF
>.|TRBV5-1|.|TRBJ2-7
TGCGCCAGCAGCTTGGAAAGGAGCCAGGGTCGCGAGCAGTACTTC
CASSLERSQGREQYF
>.|TRBV5-6|.|TRBJ1-1
TGTGCCAGCAGCTCGGACCCCCGGAACACTGAAGCTTTCTTT
CASSSDPRNTEAFF
>few|TRBV4-1|.|TRBJ1-5
TGCGCCAGCAGCCAAGTCCAGCTCAATAGCAATCAGCCCCAGCATTTT
CASSQVQLNSNQPQHF
>many|TRBV6-1|TRBD1|TRBJ1-6
TGTGCCAGCAGTGAACCCGGGACAGGGGGTGGTTCACCCCTCCACTTT
CASSEPGTGGGSPLHF
>many|TRBV28|.|TRBJ1-2
TGTGCCAGCAGTTTACCCCGCCCCAGGAATGAGGACTATGGCTACACCTTC
CASSLPRPRNEDYGYTF
>.|TRBV11-1|.|TRBJ2-3
TGTGCCAGCAGCTTAGTTGTGGGGGGAACAGATACGCAGTATTTT
CASSLVVGGTDTQYF
>.|TRBV28|.|TRBJ2-7
TGTGCCAGCAGTTTTTCTGGGGGGGGGCGGCAGTACTTC
CASSFSGGGRQYF
>.|TRBV4-2|.|TRBJ1-1
TGTGCCAGCAGCCCGGCCATATCGACGGTTAGGGCTGAAGCTTTCTTT
CASSPAISTVRAEAFF